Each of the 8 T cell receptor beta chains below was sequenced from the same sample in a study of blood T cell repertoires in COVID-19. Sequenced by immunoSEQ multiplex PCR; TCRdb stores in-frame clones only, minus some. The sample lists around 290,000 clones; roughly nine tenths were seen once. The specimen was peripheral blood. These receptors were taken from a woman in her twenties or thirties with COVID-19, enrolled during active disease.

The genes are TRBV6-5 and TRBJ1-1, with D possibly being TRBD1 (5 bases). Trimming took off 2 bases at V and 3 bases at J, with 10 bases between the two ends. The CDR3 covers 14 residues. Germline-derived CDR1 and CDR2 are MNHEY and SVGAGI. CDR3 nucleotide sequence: TGTGCCAGCAGTTACGGGGGGGTTGACACTGAAGCTTTCTTT. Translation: CASSYGGVDTEAFF.

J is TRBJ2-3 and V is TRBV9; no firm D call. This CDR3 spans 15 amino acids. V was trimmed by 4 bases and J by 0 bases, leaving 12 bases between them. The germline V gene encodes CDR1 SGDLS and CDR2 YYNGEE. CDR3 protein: CASSPHPLSTDTQYF. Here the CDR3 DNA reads TGTGCCAGCAGCCCACACCCCCTCAGCACAGATACGCAGTATTTT. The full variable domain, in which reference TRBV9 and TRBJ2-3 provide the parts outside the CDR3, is DSGVTQTPKHLITATGQRVTLRCSPRSGDLSVYWYQQSLDQGLQFLIQYYNGEERAKGNILERFSAQQFPDLHSELNLSSLELGDSALYFCASSPHPLSTDTQYFGPGTRLTVL.

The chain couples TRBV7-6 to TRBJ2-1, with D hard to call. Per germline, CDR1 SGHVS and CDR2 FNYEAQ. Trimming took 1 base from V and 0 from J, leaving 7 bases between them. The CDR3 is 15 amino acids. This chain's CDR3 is CASSLESSSYNEQFF. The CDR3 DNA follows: TGTGCCAGCAGCTTAGAATCTAGCTCCTACAATGAGCAGTTCTTC.

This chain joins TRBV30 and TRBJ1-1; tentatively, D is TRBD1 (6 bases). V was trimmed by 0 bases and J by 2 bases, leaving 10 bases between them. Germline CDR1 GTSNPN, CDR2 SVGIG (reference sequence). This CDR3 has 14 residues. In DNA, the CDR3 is TGTGCCTGGAGTGTAGCAGGGGTAAACACTGAAGCTTTCTTT. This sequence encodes CAWSVAGVNTEAFF.

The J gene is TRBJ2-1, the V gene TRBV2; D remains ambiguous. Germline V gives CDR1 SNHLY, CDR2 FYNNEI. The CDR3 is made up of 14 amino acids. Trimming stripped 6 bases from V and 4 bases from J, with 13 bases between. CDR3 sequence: CASSLEQQYNEQFF. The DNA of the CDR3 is TGTGCCAGCAGCTTAGAACAGCAGTACAATGAGCAGTTCTTC. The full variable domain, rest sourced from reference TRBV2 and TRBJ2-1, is EPEVTQTPSHQVTQMGQEVILRCVPISNHLYFYWYRQILGQKVEFLVSFYNNEISEKSEIFDDQFSVERPDGSNFTLKIRSTKLEDSAMYFCASSLEQQYNEQFFGPGTRLTVL.

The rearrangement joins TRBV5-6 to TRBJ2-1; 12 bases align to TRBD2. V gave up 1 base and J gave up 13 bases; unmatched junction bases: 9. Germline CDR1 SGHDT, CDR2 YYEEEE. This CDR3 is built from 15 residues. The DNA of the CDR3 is TGTGCCAGCAGCTTGTCTAGCGGGAGGGCCAGCGATCAGTTCTTC. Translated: CASSLSSGRASDQFF.

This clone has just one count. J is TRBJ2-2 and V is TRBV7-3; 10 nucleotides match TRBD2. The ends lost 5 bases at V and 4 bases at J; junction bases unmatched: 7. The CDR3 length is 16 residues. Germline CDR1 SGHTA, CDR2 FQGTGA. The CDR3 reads CASSPTLAGTTGELFF. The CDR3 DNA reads TGTGCCAGCAGCCCTACACTAGCGGGAACCACCGGGGAGCTGTTTTTT.

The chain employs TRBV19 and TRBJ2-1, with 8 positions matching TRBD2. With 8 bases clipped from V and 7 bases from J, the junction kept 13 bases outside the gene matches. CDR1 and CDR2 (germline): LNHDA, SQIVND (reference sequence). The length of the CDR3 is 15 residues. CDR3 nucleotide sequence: TGTGCCAGTGCTCAAGACGGGACTAGTTTTAATGAGCAGTTCTTC. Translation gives CASAQDGTSFNEQFF.